This T cell receptor (beta chain) was profiled in a study of early T cells in non-severe SARS-CoV-2 infection. This clonotype was counted between two and nine times. Its antigen remains unknown. CDR1 MNHNY and CDR2 SVGAGI come from the germline V gene (reference sequence). The V end lost 2 bases, the J end lost 0 bases, and 11 bases lay between the germline ends. The CDR3 covers 15 residues. Overall study results and limits: Lookups in VDJdb leaned toward anti-spike CD8 responses and missed private and CD4 specificities.

Unique molecular identifiers were attached to individual cDNA molecules. TCRdb ran MiXCR on the 5' RACE reads and lists one entry per CDR3 protein. The sample holds some 91,000 distinct CDR3 sequences, about 15% seen once. This rearrangement joins TRBV6-6 to TRBJ2-7; D gene uncertain. The sequenced material came from whole blood. This receptor was taken from an adult who was a healthcare worker with PCR-confirmed SARS-CoV-2 infection or an uninfected control (not recorded which). CDR3 residues: CASSYQQPTSYEQYF. CDR3 bases: TGTGCCAGCAGTTACCAACAGCCGACCTCCTACGAGCAGTACTTC.